The T cell receptor beta chain under discussion was sequenced for a study of T cells in Graves' hyperthyroidism and ophthalmopathy. Ophthalmopathy patients had moderate-to-severe active disease, CAS ≥3, NOSPECS ≥4, and disease duration under 3 months. Regarding the study as a whole: Most thyroid clonotypes expanded above 0.001 appeared in blood too.

To note about this clonotype: Antigen: not known.

What was amplified from RNA transcripts were TCR beta CDR3 regions. TCR CDR3 underwent first-round RT-PCR with the HTBI primer set. TCRdb recomputed calls from the multiplex PCR reads with MiXCR, one row per CDR3 protein. The sample has 400,000 to 450,000 distinct CDR3 sequences, approximately 15% seen once; the top ten hold about 13%. Germline V gene sequence: CDR1 MGHRA, CDR2 YSYEKL. The CDR3 covers 16 residues. The J segment lost 3 bases and the V segment lost 1 base, leaving 6 bases of the junction unmatched. This TCR was recovered from a young man with Graves' ophthalmopathy. J is TRBJ2-1 and V is TRBV4-1; 7 nucleotides agree with TRBD2. The material sequenced was blood. The CDR3 reads CASSQGGLADYNEQFF. CDR3 in DNA: TGCGCCAGCAGCCAAGGTGGTCTAGCGGACTACAATGAGCAGTTCTTC.